This T cell receptor beta chain was identified in a study of blood T cell repertoires in COVID-19. Study-level background: Specimens from acute and convalescent COVID-19 originated in the United States, Italy and Spain.

Per the study methods: Reference gene primer amplification in the assay estimated nucleated cell counts. Generated by immunoSEQ multiplex PCR, the TCRdb table keeps only in-frame clones and is missing some. V, J and clone size reflect that table, while D and trimming were determined from the DNA. This sample has 300,000 to 350,000 clones, with just over 85% found just once. CDR3 length: 15 amino acids. Germline values: CDR1 SGDLS, CDR2 YYNGEE. V lost 7 bases and J 1 base, leaving 17 bases between the germline ends. Participants were aged roughly 18 to 90 years, lived in under 25 US areas, and enrolled virtually. Cohorts were based on clinical histories the participants reported.

The J gene is TRBJ2-5, the V gene TRBV9, with D unresolved. The sequence was obtained from a woman aged 40 to 55 with acute COVID-19. Material for sequencing was PBMCs or T cells enriched from blood (not recorded which). The CDR3 nucleotides read TGTGCCAGCGCCCGGCTCGACTTGTTCCAAGAGACCCAGTACTTC. Its protein is CASARLDLFQETQYF.